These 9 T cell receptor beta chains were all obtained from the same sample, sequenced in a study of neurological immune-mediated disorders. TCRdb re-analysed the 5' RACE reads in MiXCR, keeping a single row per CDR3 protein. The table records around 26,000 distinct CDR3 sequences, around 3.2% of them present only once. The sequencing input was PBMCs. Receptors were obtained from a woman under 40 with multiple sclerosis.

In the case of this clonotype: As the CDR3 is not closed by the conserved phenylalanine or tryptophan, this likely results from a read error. The CDR3 reads CASSRDRGNDKLFY. The CDR3 DNA follows: TGTGCCAGCAGCCGGGACAGGGGGAATGACAAACTGTTTTAT. V usage is TRBV7-9 and J usage is TRBJ1-4; TRBD1 aligns across 11 bases. This CDR3 spans 14 amino acids. The V gene's germline CDR1 is SEHNR and CDR2 FQNEAQ (reference sequence).

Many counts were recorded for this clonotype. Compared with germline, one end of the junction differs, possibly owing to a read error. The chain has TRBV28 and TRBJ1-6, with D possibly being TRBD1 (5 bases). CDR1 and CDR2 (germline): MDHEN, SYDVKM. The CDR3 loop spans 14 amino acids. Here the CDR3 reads CASSFLQERSPLNF. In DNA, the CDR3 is TGTGCCAGCAGTTTTCTACAGGAGAGGTCACCCCTCAACTTT.

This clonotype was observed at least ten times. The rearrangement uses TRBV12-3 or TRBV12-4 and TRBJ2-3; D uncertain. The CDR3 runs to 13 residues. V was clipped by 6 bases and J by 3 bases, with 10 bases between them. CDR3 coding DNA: TGTGCCAGCAGACCCTCCGGGACAGATACGCAGTATTTT. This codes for CASRPSGTDTQYF.

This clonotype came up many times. CDR3 residues: CASSLGHGLGEQYF. The CDR3 bases are TGCGCCAGCAGCTTGGGACACGGGCTGGGCGAGCAGTACTTC. This chain links TRBV5-1 with TRBJ2-7; D unresolved. The V and J ends lost 0 bases and 6 bases respectively, with 13 bases between them. The CDR3 extends over 14 amino acids. Germline lookup yields CDR1 SGHRS and CDR2 YFSETQ.

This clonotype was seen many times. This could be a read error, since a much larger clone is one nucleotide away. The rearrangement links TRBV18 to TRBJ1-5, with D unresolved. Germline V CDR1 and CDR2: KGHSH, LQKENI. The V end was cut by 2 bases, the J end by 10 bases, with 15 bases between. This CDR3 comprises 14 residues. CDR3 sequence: CASSPGKRDRPQHF. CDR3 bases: TGTGCCAGCTCACCAGGAAAAAGGGATAGACCCCAGCATTTT.

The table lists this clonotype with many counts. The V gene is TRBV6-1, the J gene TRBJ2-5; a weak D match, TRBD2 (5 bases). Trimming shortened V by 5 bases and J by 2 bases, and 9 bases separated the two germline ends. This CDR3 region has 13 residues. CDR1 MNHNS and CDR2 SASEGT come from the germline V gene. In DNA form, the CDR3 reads TGTGCCAGCAGTTCCCGGGGACAAGAGACCCAGTACTTC. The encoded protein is CASSSRGQETQYF.

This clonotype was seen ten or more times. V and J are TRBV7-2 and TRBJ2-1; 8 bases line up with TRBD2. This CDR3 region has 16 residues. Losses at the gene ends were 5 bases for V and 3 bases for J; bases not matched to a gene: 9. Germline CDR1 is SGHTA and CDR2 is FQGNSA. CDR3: CASSPTSSGGYNEQFF. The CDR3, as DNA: TGTGCCAGCAGCCCCACCAGCAGCGGGGGCTACAATGAGCAGTTCTTC.

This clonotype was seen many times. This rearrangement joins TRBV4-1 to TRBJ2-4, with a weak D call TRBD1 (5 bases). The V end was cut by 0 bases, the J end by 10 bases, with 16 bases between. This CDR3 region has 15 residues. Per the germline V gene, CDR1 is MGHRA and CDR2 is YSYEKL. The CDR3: CASSQEFRGREIQYF. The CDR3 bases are TGCGCCAGCAGCCAAGAATTCCGCGGCAGGGAAATTCAGTACTTC.

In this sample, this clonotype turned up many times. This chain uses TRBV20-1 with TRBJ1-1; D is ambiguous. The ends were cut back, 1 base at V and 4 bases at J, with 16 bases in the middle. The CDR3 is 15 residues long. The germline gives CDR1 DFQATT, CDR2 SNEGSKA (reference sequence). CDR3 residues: CSARVKNLRATEAFF. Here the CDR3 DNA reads TGCAGTGCTAGAGTTAAGAACCTACGAGCCACTGAAGCTTTCTTT.